The 32 T cell receptor beta chains below all came from one sample that was sequenced in a study of OX40 agonist ivuxolimab in advanced cancers. Some clones are missing from TCRdb's copy, which holds only in-frame ones; the method was immunoSEQ multiplex PCR. The table records about 64,000 clones, approximately 84% of them present only once. This specimen consisted of CD4+ or CD8+ T cells sorted from blood, obtained in a trial of the OX40 agonist ivuxolimab. These receptors originate from an adult with an advanced solid tumor such as melanoma, head and neck, liver or kidney cancer.

The J gene is TRBJ2-3, the V gene TRBV9, with D unclear. V lost 1 base and J lost 0, with 9 bases in between. The CDR3 sequence is 15 residues long. The germline V gene has CDR1 SGDLS and CDR2 YYNGEE. The CDR3 DNA reads TGTGCCAGCAGCGTACTCGCGCGAAGCACAGATACGCAGTATTTT. Its translation is CASSVLARSTDTQYF.

The chain employs TRBV28 and TRBJ1-5; TRBD1 might be the D (5 bases). Deletions cut 1 base from V and 4 bases from J, with 8 bases between. Germline V CDR1 and CDR2: MDHEN, SYDVKM. The CDR3 loop spans 14 amino acids. Written as DNA, the CDR3 is TGTGCCAGCAGTTTATTGGGGGGGAATCAGCCCCAGCATTTT. Amino acid sequence: CASSLLGGNQPQHF. Full variable domain (remainder filled in from reference TRBV28 and TRBJ1-5): DVKVTQSSRYLVKRTGEKVFLECVQDMDHENMFWYRQDPGLGLRLIYFSYDVKMKEKGDIPEGYSVSREKKERFSLILESASTNQTSMYLCASSLLGGNQPQHFGDGTRLSIL.

This chain connects TRBV7-2 to TRBJ1-5; D unresolved. The CDR3 sequence is 14 residues long. Trimming stripped 1 base from V and 3 bases from J, with 7 bases between. Germline V CDR1 and CDR2: SGHTA, FQGNSA. The CDR3 protein is CASSLEGSNQPQHF. CDR3 bases: TGTGCCAGCAGCTTAGAAGGCTCCAATCAGCCCCAGCATTTT.

This clone has ten or more counts. The gene calls are TRBV19 and TRBJ1-2; a weak D match, TRBD1 (5 bases). CDR1 and CDR2 from the germline V gene are LNHDA and SQIVND (reference sequence). Between the trimmed V and J ends, which lost 3 bases and 9 bases, there was a span of 17 bases. This CDR3 has 14 residues. CDR3 in DNA: TGTGCCAGTAGTATTAGGAACGACAGAAACAGCTACACCTTC. It encodes CASSIRNDRNSYTF. The entire variable domain, with the rest obtained from reference TRBV19 and TRBJ1-2, is as follows: DGGITQSPKYLFRKEGQNVTLSCEQNLNHDAMYWYRQDPGQGLRLIYYSQIVNDFQKGDIAEGYSVSREKKESFPLTVTSAQKNPTAFYLCASSIRNDRNSYTFGSGTRLTVV.

The J gene is TRBJ2-3, the V gene TRBV30; D uncertain. The germline V gene encodes CDR1 GTSNPN and CDR2 SVGIG (reference sequence). Trimming left V 2 bases short and J 4 bases short, with 10 bases between. There are 13 residues in the CDR3. DNA for the CDR3: TGTGCCTGGAGTCCTCCCGTAGCAGATACGCAGTATTTT. This encodes CAWSPPVADTQYF.

The chain uses TRBV15 and TRBJ2-5, with D perhaps matching TRBD1 or TRBD2 (6 bases each). Trimming took off 0 bases at V and 3 bases at J, with 8 bases between the two ends. This CDR3 region has 14 residues. Germline values: CDR1 LNHNV, CDR2 YYDKDF (reference sequence). Here the CDR3 reads CATSRDRGEETQYF. The DNA for the CDR3 is TGTGCCACCAGCAGAGATAGGGGGGAAGAGACCCAGTACTTC.

CDR3 protein: CAWSSPGGANYGYTF. CDR3 DNA sequence: TGTGCCTGGAGTTCCCCCGGGGGTGCTAACTATGGCTACACCTTC. The gene calls are TRBV30 and TRBJ1-2, with D perhaps TRBD1 (5 bases). V was clipped by 2 bases and J by 0 bases, with 13 bases between them. This CDR3 has 15 amino acids. CDR1 is GTSNPN, CDR2 SVGIG, per germline (reference sequence).

This rearrangement joins TRBV5-1 to TRBJ2-7, with D perhaps given as TRBD1 or TRBD2 (6 bases each). The CDR3 extends over 15 amino acids. The germline V and J ends were trimmed by 0 bases and 6 bases, with 16 bases remaining between them. CDR1 SGHRS and CDR2 YFSETQ come from the germline V gene. Here the CDR3 DNA reads TGCGCCAGCAGCTTGGAGGGGGGAACACTAGGCGAGCAGTACTTC. It encodes CASSLEGGTLGEQYF.

V is TRBV12-1 and J is TRBJ2-1; the table calls TRBD2, which could not be checked here. TRBV12-1 is labeled a pseudogene. The CDR3 length is 16 residues. The chain's CDR3 is CASSSRHGFTHNEQFF. Here the CDR3 DNA reads TGTGCCAGCAGCTCCCGTCATGGTTTCACTCACAATGAGCAGTTCTTC.

The chain couples TRBV29-1 to TRBJ2-1, with 7 bases identical to TRBD1. V lost 7 bases, J lost 2 bases, and 5 bases stayed unmatched. Germline CDR1 and CDR2: SQVTM and ANQGSEA. This CDR3 has 13 residues. CDR3 residues: CSAGTAAYNEQFF. The CDR3 region has the DNA TGCAGCGCCGGGACAGCTGCCTACAATGAGCAGTTCTTC.

CDR3 DNA: TGTGCCAGCAGTGAAGCAAACAGACTTAATGAAAAACTGTTTTTT. Its translation is CASSEANRLNEKLFF. This rearrangement joins TRBV6-1 to TRBJ1-4; D unclear. The V end was cut by 0 bases, the J end by 4 bases, with 9 bases between. Germline V gene data show CDR1 as MNHNS and CDR2 as SASEGT. The CDR3 extends over 15 amino acids.

The J gene is TRBJ1-4, the V gene TRBV5-1, with D perhaps matching TRBD1 (5 bases). V was shortened by 4 bases and J by 8 bases, with 15 bases between the two germline ends. Germline CDR1 SGHRS, CDR2 YFSETQ. This CDR3 has 14 amino acids. This CDR3 reads CASSGQGGREKLFF. CDR3 coding DNA: TGCGCCAGCAGCGGGCAGGGCGGAAGAGAAAAACTGTTTTTT.

CDR3 bases: TGTGCCAGCAGCTCAGAGGGGGGCTACACCGGGGAGCTGTTTTTT. Its translation is CASSSEGGYTGELFF. The rearrangement joins TRBV5-5 to TRBJ2-2; D possibly matches TRBD1 or TRBD2 (6 bases each). V lost 3 bases, J lost 3 bases, and 12 bases lay in between. In germline, CDR1 is SGHKS, CDR2 YYEKEE (reference sequence). This CDR3 comprises 15 residues. Looking up the rest from reference TRBV5-5 and TRBJ2-2 gives the full variable domain: DAGVTQSPTHLIKTRGQQVTLRCSPISGHKSVSWYQQVLGQGPQFIFQYYEKEERGRGNFPDRFSARQFPNYSSELNVNALLLGDSALYLCASSSEGGYTGELFFGEGSRLTVL.

The chain carries TRBV28 and TRBJ2-7, with TRBD2 as a possible D gene (7 bases). V shed 3 bases and J shed 3 bases, with 12 bases lying between them. The CDR3 consists of 14 residues. Germline assignment: CDR1 MDHEN and CDR2 SYDVKM. CDR3 in amino acids: CASSFRGARYEQYF. The CDR3 coding sequence is TGTGCCAGCAGTTTTCGGGGGGCGCGCTACGAGCAGTACTTC.

V gene TRBV15 combines with J gene TRBJ1-2; D call uncertain. The V end lost 0 bases, the J end lost 4 bases, and 6 bases lay between the germline ends. This CDR3 contains 13 residues. In germline, CDR1 is LNHNV, CDR2 YYDKDF (reference sequence). In DNA form, the CDR3 reads TGTGCCACCAGCAGAGATTCTATCTATGGCTACACCTTC. The encoded protein is CATSRDSIYGYTF.

The chain uses TRBV27 and TRBJ1-2; weak D call: TRBD1 (5 bases). V was cut by 2 bases and J by 2 bases, with 21 bases left in between. Germline loops: CDR1 MNHEY, CDR2 SMNVEV (reference sequence). The CDR3 length is 18 residues. The chain's CDR3 is CASSLVGSGPGRNYGYTF. In DNA form, the CDR3 reads TGTGCCAGCAGTTTAGTTGGTTCGGGGCCAGGGAGAAACTATGGCTACACCTTC.

The J gene is TRBJ2-7, the V gene TRBV28, with D possibly TRBD1 on 7 matching bases. This CDR3 comprises 15 residues. V was pared by 4 bases and J by 2 bases, with 15 bases between. CDR1 is MDHEN and CDR2 is SYDVKM in the germline V gene. The CDR3 spells CASSSPGGGTYEQYF. The CDR3 nucleotides are TGTGCCAGCAGTTCCCCAGGGGGAGGAACCTACGAGCAGTACTTC. Variable domain in full (rest from reference TRBV28 and TRBJ2-7): DVKVTQSSRYLVKRTGEKVFLECVQDMDHENMFWYRQDPGLGLRLIYFSYDVKMKEKGDIPEGYSVSREKKERFSLILESASTNQTSMYLCASSSPGGGTYEQYFGPGTRLTVT.

The rearrangement links TRBV6-5 to TRBJ1-1; TRBD1 is a possible D gene (5 bases). Germline CDR1 MNHEY, CDR2 SVGAGI. The CDR3 totals 13 residues. V lost 2 bases and J 4 bases, leaving 8 bases between the germline ends. The CDR3 reads CASSYQGGTEAFF. CDR3 coding DNA: TGTGCCAGCAGTTACCAGGGAGGCACTGAAGCTTTCTTT.

The rearrangement links TRBV19 to TRBJ1-2, with 8 nucleotides matching TRBD1. V trimming: 3 bases; J trimming: 6 bases; junction bases outside the gene matches: 3. The CDR3 is 13 residues long. CDR1 and CDR2 from the germline V gene are LNHDA and SQIVND (reference sequence). CDR3 in DNA: TGTGCCAGTAGTATGGACAGGGCAGATGGCTACACCTTC. As protein: CASSMDRADGYTF.

This rearrangement joins TRBV5-1 to TRBJ2-2; D is tentatively TRBD1 or TRBD2 (6 bases each). Germline V gene sequence: CDR1 SGHRS, CDR2 YFSETQ. V lost 0 bases to trimming and J lost 3 bases, with 9 bases between them. The CDR3 covers 15 residues. The CDR3 coding sequence is TGCGCCAGCAGCTTGGAGGGGGGAGACACCGGGGAGCTGTTTTTT. Translated: CASSLEGGDTGELFF.

The chain carries TRBV11-3 and TRBJ2-3; possible D gene TRBD2, 6 bases. Germline V gene data show CDR1 as SGHNT and CDR2 as YENEEA. The CDR3 contains 15 residues. V was clipped by 6 bases and J by 0 bases, with 13 bases between them. In nucleotides, the CDR3 is TGTGCCAGCAGTCTGGGGGGACTCAGCACAGATACGCAGTATTTT. It encodes CASSLGGLSTDTQYF. Together with reference TRBV11-3 and TRBJ2-3, the CDR3 gives the full variable domain: EAGVVQSPRYKIIEKKQPVAFWCNPISGHNTLYWYLQNLGQGPELLIRYENEEAVDDSQLPKDRFSAERLKGVDSTLKIQPAELGDSAVYLCASSLGGLSTDTQYFGPGTRLTVL.

This chain links TRBV6-1 with TRBJ1-5; D remains unclear. The length of the CDR3 is 15 residues. Trimming shortened V by 2 bases and J by 2 bases, and 10 bases separated the two germline ends. The germline V gene encodes CDR1 MNHNS and CDR2 SASEGT. The CDR3 DNA sequence: TGTGCCAGCAGTGAACAAGGGTTTGGCAATCAGCCCCAGCATTTT. It specifies CASSEQGFGNQPQHF.

The chain joins TRBV5-6 to TRBJ2-5; unclear D gene. V was trimmed by 3 bases and J by 1 base, leaving 10 bases between them. This CDR3 comprises 14 residues. The germline gives CDR1 SGHDT, CDR2 YYEEEE. The chain's CDR3 is CASSSRPPQETQYF. The DNA of the CDR3 is TGTGCCAGCAGCTCCCGACCACCCCAAGAGACCCAGTACTTC.

V is TRBV9 and J is TRBJ1-1, with 7 bases fitting TRBD1. Germline assignment: CDR1 SGDLS and CDR2 YYNGEE. The CDR3 covers 17 residues. V dropped 0 bases and J dropped 1; count of bases not matched to a gene: 9. CDR3 protein: CASSVGQGVLRNTEAFF. The CDR3 DNA reads TGTGCCAGCAGCGTAGGACAGGGAGTTTTAAGGAACACTGAAGCTTTCTTT. Looking up the rest from reference TRBV9 and TRBJ1-1 gives the full variable domain: DSGVTQTPKHLITATGQRVTLRCSPRSGDLSVYWYQQSLDQGLQFLIQYYNGEERAKGNILERFSAQQFPDLHSELNLSSLELGDSALYFCASSVGQGVLRNTEAFFGQGTRLTVV.

The chain is built from TRBV7-9 and TRBJ1-1; D is undetermined. Trimming cost V 5 bases and J 0 bases, with 13 bases left between them. This CDR3 has 15 residues. CDR1 SEHNR and CDR2 FQNEAQ come from the germline V gene (reference sequence). CDR3 amino acids: CASSDPTALNTEAFF. CDR3 coding DNA: TGTGCCAGCAGCGACCCGACTGCATTGAACACTGAAGCTTTCTTT.

The V gene is TRBV6-1, the J gene TRBJ1-6; TRBD1 aligns across 7 bases. The length of the CDR3 is 15 residues. The J segment lost 7 bases and the V segment lost 2 bases, leaving 5 bases of the junction unmatched. The V gene's germline CDR1 is MNHNS and CDR2 SASEGT. DNA of the CDR3: TGTGCCAGCAGTGAATTGGCAGGGGGGAATTCACCCCTCCACTTT. It translates to CASSELAGGNSPLHF.

This chain connects TRBV10-3 to TRBJ1-6; the D is unclear. Germline CDR1 and CDR2: ENHRY and SYGVKD. The V and J ends lost 6 bases and 4 bases respectively, with 7 bases between them. The CDR3 loop spans 13 amino acids. The CDR3 DNA follows: TGTGCCATCAGCCAGGATTATAATTCACCCCTCCACTTT. It translates to CAISQDYNSPLHF.

The chain couples TRBV7-2 to TRBJ2-5, with 7 bases fitting TRBD2. Germline-derived CDR1 and CDR2 are SGHTA and FQGNSA. V dropped 1 base and J dropped 0; count of bases not matched to a gene: 2. This CDR3 comprises 15 residues. In DNA, the CDR3 is TGTGCCAGCAGCTTAGGGGGGGGTAACCAAGAGACCCAGTACTTC. This encodes CASSLGGGNQETQYF. The full variable domain, in which reference TRBV7-2 and TRBJ2-5 provide the parts outside the CDR3, is GAGVSQSPSNKVTEKGKDVELRCDPISGHTALYWYRQSLGQGLEFLIYFQGNSAPDKSGLPSDRFSAERTGGSVSTLTIQRTQQEDSAVYLCASSLGGGNQETQYFGPGTRLLVL.

The CDR3 DNA is TGTGCCATCAGTTCTCGCAGGGATAAGGGGGAGCTGTTTTTT. Translated: CAISSRRDKGELFF. The genes are TRBV10-3 and TRBJ2-2; D is possibly TRBD1 (5 bases). Trimming cost V 5 bases and J 8 bases, with 15 bases left between them. CDR1 is ENHRY and CDR2 is SYGVKD in the germline V gene. The CDR3 runs 14 residues.

The chain links TRBV5-1 to TRBJ2-1; TRBD2 matches at 7 bases. The V gene's germline CDR1 is SGHRS and CDR2 YFSETQ. The CDR3 is 14 residues long. The V gene end was trimmed by 0 bases and the J gene end by 7 bases; junction bases not matched to a gene: 4. This CDR3 reads CASSLEAGVNEQFF. The CDR3 DNA reads TGCGCCAGCAGCTTGGAGGCGGGGGTAAATGAGCAGTTCTTC.

V usage is TRBV5-8 and J usage is TRBJ2-2; D uncertain. CDR3 length: 12 residues. CDR1 and CDR2 from the germline V gene are SGHTS and YDEGEE. V was trimmed by 5 bases and J by 4 bases, leaving 6 bases between them. The DNA for the CDR3 is TGTGCCAGCAGGTGGGGCACCGGGGAGCTGTTTTTT. Translated: CASRWGTGELFF.

The rearrangement joins TRBV9 to TRBJ2-7, with TRBD1 matching 9 bases. Germline assignment: CDR1 SGDLS and CDR2 YYNGEE. The CDR3 extends over 18 amino acids. V trimming: 4 bases; J trimming: 3 bases; junction bases outside the gene matches: 17. CDR3 amino acids: CASSSLPGQGTNIYEQYF. CDR3 coding DNA: TGTGCCAGCAGCTCACTTCCGGGACAGGGAACCAACATCTACGAGCAGTACTTC.